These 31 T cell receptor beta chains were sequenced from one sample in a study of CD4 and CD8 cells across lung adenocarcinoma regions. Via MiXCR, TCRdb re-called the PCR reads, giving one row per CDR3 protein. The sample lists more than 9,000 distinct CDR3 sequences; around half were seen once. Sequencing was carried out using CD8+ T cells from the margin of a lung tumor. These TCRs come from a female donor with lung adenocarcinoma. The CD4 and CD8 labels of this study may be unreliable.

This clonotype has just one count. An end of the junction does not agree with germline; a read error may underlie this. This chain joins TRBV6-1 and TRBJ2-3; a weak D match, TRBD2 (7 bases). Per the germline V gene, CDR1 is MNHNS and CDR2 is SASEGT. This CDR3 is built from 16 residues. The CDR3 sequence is CFCRGSGHPTTDTQYF. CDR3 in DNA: TGTTTCTGCAGGGGTAGCGGGCACCCAACCACAGATACGCAGTATTTC.

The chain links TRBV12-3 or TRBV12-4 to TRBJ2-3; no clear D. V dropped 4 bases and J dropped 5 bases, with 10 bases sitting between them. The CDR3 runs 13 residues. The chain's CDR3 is CASSSPPQDTQYF. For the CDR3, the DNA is TGTGCCAGCAGTTCCCCGCCTCAAGATACGCAGTATTTT.

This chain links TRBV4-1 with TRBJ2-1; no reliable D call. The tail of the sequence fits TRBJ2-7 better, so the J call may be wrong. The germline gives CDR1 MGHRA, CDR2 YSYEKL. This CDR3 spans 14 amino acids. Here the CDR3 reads CASSQELGSYEQYF. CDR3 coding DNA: TGCGCCAGCAGCCAAGAGCTGGGTTCGTACGAGCAGTACTTC.

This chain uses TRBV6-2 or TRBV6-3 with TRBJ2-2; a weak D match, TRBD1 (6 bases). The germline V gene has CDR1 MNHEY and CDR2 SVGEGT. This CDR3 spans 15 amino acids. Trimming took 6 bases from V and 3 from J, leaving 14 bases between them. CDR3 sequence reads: CASSPSGQHTGELFF. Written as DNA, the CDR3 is TGTGCCAGCAGCCCCTCGGGACAACACACCGGGGAGCTGTTTTTT.

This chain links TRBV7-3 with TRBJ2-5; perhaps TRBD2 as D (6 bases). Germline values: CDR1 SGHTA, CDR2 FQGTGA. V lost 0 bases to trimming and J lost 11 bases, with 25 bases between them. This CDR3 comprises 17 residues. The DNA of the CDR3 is TGTGCCAGCAGCTTAACGGGCCCGTGGGTAGCGGACAATGAGCAGTACTTC. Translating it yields CASSLTGPWVADNEQYF.

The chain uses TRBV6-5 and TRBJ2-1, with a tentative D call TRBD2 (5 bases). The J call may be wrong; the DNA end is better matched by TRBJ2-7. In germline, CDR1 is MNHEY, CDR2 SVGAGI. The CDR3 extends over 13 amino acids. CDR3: CASSYRGSGEQYF. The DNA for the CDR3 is TGTGCCAGCAGTTACCGGGGATCGGGCGAGCAGTACTTC.

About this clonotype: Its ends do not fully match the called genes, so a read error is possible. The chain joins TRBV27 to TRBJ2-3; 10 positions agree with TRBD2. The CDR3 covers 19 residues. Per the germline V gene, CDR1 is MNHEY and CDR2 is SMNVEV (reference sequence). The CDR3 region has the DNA TGTGCCAGCAGCTTATTACACGACGGACTAGCGGCTAGCACAGATACGCAGTATTTT. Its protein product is CASSLLHDGLAASTDTQYF.

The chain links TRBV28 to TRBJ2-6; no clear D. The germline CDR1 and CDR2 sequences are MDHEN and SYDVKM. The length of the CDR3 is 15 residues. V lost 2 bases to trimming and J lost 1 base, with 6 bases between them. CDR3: CASSLGESGANVLTF. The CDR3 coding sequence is TGTGCCAGCAGTTTAGGAGAATCTGGGGCCAACGTCCTGACTTTC.

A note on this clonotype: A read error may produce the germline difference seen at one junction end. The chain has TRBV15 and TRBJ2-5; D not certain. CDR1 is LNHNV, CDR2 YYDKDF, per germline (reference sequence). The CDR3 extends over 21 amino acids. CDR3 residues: CATMPGRNIVIVFNTRVLWQF. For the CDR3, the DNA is TGTGCCACCATGCCCGGCAGAAATATTGTAATAGTCTTCAATACAAGAGTTTTATGGCAATTC.

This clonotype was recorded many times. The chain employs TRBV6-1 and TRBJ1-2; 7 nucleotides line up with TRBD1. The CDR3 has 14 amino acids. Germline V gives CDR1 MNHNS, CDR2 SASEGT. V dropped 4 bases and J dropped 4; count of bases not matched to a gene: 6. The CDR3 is CASSVRQGGYGYTF. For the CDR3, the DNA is TGTGCCAGCAGTGTACGCCAGGGGGGCTATGGCTACACCTTC.

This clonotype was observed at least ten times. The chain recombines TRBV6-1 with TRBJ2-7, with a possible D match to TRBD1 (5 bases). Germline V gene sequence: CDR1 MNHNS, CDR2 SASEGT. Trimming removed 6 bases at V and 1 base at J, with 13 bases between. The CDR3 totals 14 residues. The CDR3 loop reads CASRATTGSYEQYF. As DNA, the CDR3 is TGTGCCAGCAGGGCCACAACAGGATCCTACGAGCAGTACTTC.

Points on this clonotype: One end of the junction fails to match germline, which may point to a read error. The CDR3 is CASSLGAQRGEGTQYF. The CDR3 DNA is TGTGCCAGCAGTTTAGGAGCACAGCGTGGCGAAGGGACCCAGTACTTT. This sequence joins TRBV12-3 or TRBV12-4 and TRBJ2-5, with D tentatively TRBD1 or TRBD2 (5 bases each). This CDR3 is built from 16 residues.

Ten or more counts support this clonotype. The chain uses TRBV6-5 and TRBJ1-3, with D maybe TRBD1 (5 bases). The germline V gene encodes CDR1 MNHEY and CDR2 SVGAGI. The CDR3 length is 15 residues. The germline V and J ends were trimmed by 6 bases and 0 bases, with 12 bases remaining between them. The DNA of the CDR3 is TGTGCCAGCAGCCAAGAGACAGCCTCTGGAAACACCATATATTTT. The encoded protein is CASSQETASGNTIYF.

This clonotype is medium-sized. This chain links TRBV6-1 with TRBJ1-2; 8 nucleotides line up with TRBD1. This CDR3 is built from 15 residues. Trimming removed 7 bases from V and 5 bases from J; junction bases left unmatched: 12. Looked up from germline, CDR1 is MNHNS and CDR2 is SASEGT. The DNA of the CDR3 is TGTGCCAGCATCGCCGTTAGGACAGGGAATTATGGCTACACCTTC. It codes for CASIAVRTGNYGYTF.

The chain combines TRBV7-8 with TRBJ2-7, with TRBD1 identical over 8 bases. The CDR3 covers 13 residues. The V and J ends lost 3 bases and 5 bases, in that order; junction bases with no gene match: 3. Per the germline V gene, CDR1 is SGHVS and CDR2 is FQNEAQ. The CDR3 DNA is TGTGCCAGCAGCTTGGACAGGGTTGACGAGCAGTACTTC. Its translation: CASSLDRVDEQYF.

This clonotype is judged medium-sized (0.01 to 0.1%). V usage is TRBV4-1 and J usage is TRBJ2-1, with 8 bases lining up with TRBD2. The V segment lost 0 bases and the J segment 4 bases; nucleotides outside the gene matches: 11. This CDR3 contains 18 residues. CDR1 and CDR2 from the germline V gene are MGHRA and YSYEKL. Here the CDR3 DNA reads TGCGCCAGCAGCCAAGACCACACGAGCGGGGGACTGTACAATGAGCAGTTCTTC. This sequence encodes CASSQDHTSGGLYNEQFF.

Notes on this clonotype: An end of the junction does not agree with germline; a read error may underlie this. The CDR3 DNA sequence: TGTGCGGGCAGTGGGGGCGGTTACCAAGATACCCAGTACTTT. This gives the protein CAGSGGGYQDTQYF. V usage is TRBV27 and J usage is TRBJ2-3; TRBD1 is a possible D gene (6 bases). CDR3 length: 14 residues. From germline, CDR1 is MNHEY and CDR2 SMNVEV (reference sequence).

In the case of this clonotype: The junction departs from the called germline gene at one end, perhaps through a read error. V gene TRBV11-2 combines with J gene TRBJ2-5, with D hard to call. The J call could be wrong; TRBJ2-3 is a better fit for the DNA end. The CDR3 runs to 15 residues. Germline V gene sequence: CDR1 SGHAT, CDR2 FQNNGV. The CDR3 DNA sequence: TGTGCCAGGAGCCCGACGGGCCGCGAAAAAGATACCCAGTATTTT. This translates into CARSPTGREKDTQYF.

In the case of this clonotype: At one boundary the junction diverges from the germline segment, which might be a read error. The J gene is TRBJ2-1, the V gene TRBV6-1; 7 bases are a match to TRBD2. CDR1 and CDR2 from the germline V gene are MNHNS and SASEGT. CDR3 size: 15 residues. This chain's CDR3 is CVRSFYAASGNEQFF. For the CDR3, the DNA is TGTGTCCGCAGCTTCTACGCGGCTAGCGGAAATGAGCAGTTTTTT.

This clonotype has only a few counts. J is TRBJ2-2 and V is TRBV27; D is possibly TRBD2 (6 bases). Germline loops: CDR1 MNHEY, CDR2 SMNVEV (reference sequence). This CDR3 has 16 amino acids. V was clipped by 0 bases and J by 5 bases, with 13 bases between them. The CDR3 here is CASSLSRGSWTGELFF. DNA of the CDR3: TGTGCCAGCAGTTTATCGCGGGGTAGTTGGACCGGGGAGCTGTTTTTT.

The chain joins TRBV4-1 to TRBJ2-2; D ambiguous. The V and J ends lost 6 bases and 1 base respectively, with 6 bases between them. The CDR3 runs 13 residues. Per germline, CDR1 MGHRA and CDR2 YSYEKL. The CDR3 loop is CASSNLNTGELFF. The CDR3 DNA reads TGCGCCAGCAGTAACCTGAACACCGGGGAGCTGTTTTTT.

CDR3 sequence (DNA): TGTGCCAGCAGCACGCAAGCGGGAGTGGGGTACAATGAGCAGTTCTTC. Protein sequence: CASSTQAGVGYNEQFF. The chain employs TRBV7-2 and TRBJ2-1, with 8 bases identical to TRBD2. The CDR3 length is 16 residues. V lost 5 bases and J lost 4; bases outside the gene matches: 10. The V gene's germline CDR1 is SGHTA and CDR2 FQGNSA.

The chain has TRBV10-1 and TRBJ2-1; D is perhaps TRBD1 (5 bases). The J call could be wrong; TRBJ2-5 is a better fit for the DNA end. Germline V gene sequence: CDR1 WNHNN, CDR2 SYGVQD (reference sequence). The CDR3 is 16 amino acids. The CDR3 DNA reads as TGCGCCAGCAGTGAGTCTTCCGGACAAGCTCAAGAGACCCAGTACTTC. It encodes CASSESSGQAQETQYF.

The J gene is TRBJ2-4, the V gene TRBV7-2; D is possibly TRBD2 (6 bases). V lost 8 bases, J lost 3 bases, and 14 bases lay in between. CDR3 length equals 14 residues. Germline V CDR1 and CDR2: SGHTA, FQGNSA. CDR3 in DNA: TGTGCCAGCTCCCAATCCGGGAGCAAAAACATTCAGTACTTC. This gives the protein CASSQSGSKNIQYF.

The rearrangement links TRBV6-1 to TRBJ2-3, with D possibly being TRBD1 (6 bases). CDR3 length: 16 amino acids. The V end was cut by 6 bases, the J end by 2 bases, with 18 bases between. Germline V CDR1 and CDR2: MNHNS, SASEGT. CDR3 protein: CASRNPGGGFTDTQYF. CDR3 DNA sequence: TGTGCCAGCAGGAACCCTGGGGGCGGGTTCACAGATACGCAGTATTTT.

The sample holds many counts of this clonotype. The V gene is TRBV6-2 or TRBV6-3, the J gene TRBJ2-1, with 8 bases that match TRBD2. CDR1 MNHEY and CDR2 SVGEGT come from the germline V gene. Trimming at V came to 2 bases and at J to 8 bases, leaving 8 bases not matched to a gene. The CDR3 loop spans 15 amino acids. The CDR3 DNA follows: TGTGCCAGCAGTTACGGTGGGACTAGATCCCATGAGCAGTTCTTC. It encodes CASSYGGTRSHEQFF.

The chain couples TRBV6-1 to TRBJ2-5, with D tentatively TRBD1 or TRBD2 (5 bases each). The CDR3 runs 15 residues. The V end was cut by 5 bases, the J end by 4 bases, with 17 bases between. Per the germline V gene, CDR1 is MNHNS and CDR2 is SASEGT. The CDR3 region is CASSPSGRGPETQYF. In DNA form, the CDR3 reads TGTGCCAGCAGTCCGAGCGGCCGGGGCCCAGAGACCCAGTACTTC.

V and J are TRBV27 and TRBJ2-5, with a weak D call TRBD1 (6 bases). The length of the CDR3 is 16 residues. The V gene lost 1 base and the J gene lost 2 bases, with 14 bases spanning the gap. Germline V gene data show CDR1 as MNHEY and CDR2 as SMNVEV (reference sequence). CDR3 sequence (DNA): TGTGCCAGCAGTTTATTCTGGACAGAGTTTCAAGAGACCCAGTACTTC. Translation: CASSLFWTEFQETQYF.

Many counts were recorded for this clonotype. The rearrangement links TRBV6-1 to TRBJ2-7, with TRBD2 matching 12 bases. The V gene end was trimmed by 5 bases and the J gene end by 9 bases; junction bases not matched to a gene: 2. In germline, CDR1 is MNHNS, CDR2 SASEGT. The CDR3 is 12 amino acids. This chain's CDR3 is CASSQTSGGQYF. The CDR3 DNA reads TGTGCCAGCAGTCAGACTAGCGGGGGGCAGTACTTC.

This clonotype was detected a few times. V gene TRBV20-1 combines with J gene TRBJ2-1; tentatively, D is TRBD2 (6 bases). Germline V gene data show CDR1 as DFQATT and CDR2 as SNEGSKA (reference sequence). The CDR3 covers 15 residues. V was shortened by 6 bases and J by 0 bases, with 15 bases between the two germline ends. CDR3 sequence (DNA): TGCAGTGCCGCCGGGGGACTCGACTCCTACAATGAGCAGTTCTTC. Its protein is CSAAGGLDSYNEQFF.

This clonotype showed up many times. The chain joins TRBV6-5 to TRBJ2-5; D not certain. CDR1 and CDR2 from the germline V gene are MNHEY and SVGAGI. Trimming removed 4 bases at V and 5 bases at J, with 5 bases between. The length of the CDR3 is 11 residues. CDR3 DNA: TGTGCCAGCAGTTCGGCGGAGACCCAGTACTTC. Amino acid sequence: CASSSAETQYF.